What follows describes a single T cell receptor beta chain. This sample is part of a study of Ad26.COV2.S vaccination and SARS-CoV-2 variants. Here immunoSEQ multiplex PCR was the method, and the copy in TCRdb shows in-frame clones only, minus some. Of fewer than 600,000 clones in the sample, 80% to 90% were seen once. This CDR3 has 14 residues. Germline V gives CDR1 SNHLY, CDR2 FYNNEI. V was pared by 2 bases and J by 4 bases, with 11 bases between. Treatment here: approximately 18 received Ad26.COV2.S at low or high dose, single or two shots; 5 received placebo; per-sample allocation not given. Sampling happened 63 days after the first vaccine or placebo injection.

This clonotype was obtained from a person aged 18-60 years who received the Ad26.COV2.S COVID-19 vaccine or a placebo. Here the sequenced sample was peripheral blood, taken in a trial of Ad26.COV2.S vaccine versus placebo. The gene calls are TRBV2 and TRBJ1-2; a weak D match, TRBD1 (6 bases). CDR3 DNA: TGTGCCAGCAGTGAACAGGGGCCAACCTATGGCTACACCTTC. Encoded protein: CASSEQGPTYGYTF.